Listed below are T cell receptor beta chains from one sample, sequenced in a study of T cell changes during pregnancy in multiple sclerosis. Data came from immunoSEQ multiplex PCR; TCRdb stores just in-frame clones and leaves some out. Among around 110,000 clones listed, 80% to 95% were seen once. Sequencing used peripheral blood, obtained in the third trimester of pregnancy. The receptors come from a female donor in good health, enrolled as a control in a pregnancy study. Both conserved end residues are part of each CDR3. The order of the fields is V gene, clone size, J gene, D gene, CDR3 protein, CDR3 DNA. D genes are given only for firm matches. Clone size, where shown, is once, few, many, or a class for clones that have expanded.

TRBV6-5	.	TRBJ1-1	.	CASSSSIGTEAFF	TGTGCCAGCAGTTCGTCGATCGGCACTGAAGCTTTCTTT
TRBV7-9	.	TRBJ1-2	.	CASSLEGRDSGYTF	TGTGCCAGCAGCTTAGAAGGCAGGGATAGCGGCTACACCTTC
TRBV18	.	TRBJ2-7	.	CASSPEPGYEQYF	TGTGCCAGCTCACCAGAACCGGGCTACGAGCAGTACTTC
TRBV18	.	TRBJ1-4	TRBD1	CASSPDRGNEKLFF	TGTGCCAGCTCACCGGACAGGGGTAATGAAAAACTGTTTTTT
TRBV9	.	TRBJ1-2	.	CASSVGRGNYGYTF	TGTGCCAGCAGCGTAGGCCGGGGTAACTATGGCTACACCTTC
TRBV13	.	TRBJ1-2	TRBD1	CASSRGGGTGSLHGYTF	TGTGCCAGCAGCCGAGGGGGGGGGACAGGCTCACTTCATGGCTACACCTTC
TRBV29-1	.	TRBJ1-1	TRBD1	CSVDGTGNTEAFF	TGCAGCGTTGACGGGACAGGGAACACTGAAGCTTTCTTT
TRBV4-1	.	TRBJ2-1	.	CASSPSLNYNEQFF	TGCGCCAGCAGCCCCTCTCTAAACTACAATGAGCAGTTCTTC
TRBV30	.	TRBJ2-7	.	CAWAQGINYEQYF	TGTGCCTGGGCTCAGGGGATCAATTACGAGCAGTACTTC
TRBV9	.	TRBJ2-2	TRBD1	CASSAQGADTGELFF	TGTGCCAGCAGCGCACAGGGGGCGGACACCGGGGAGCTGTTTTTT
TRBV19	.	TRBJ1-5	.	CASSTYRDGGHQPQHF	TGTGCCAGTAGTACCTACCGGGACGGGGGTCATCAGCCCCAGCATTTT
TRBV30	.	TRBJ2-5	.	CAWSGVGTQYF	TGTGCCTGGAGCGGTGTTGGGACCCAGTACTTC
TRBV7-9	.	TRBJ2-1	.	CASSLRPGGPLREQFF	TGTGCCAGCAGCTTAAGGCCCGGGGGGCCCCTCCGTGAGCAGTTCTTC
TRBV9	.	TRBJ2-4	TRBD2	CASSVSTSGGFKNIQYF	TGTGCCAGCAGCGTCTCGACTAGCGGGGGTTTCAAAAACATTCAGTACTTC
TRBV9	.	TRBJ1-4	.	CASSVLRKPVEKLFF	TGTGCCAGCAGCGTACTTCGTAAACCGGTAGAAAAACTGTTTTTT
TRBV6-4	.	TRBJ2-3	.	CASRAKGTDTQYF	TGTGCCAGCAGGGCCAAAGGCACAGATACGCAGTATTTT
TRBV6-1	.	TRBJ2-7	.	CASSERASYEQYF	TGTGCCAGCAGTGAGCGAGCCTCCTACGAGCAGTACTTC
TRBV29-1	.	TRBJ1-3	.	CSVAQNSGNTIYF	TGCAGCGTTGCTCAGAACTCTGGAAACACCATATATTTT
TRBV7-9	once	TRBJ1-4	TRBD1	CASRDRDEKLFF	TGTGCCTCCCGGGACAGAGATGAAAAACTGTTTTTT
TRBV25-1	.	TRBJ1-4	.	CASSGRQAANEKLFF	TGTGCCAGCAGTGGGAGACAGGCGGCTAATGAAAAACTGTTTTTT
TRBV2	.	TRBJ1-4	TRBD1	CASRAGGATNEKLFF	TGTGCCAGCAGGGCAGGGGGCGCAACTAATGAAAAACTGTTTTTT
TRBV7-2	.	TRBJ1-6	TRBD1	CASSPTGQVGNSPLHF	TGTGCCAGCAGCCCGACTGGACAGGTGGGTAATTCACCCCTCCACTTT
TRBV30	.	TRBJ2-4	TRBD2	CAWSAAGGGRNIQYF	TGTGCCTGGAGTGCCGCTGGCGGGGGGAGAAACATTCAGTACTTC
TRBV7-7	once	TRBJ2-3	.	CASSLGPGFTDTQYF	TGTGCCAGCAGCTTAGGGCCAGGGTTTACAGATACGCAGTATTTT
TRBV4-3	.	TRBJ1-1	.	CASSQEEGWGTEAFF	TGCGCCAGCAGCCAAGAAGAGGGTTGGGGAACTGAAGCTTTCTTT
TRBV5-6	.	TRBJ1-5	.	CASSLTGAYSNQPQHF	TGTGCCAGCAGCTTGACAGGAGCTTATAGCAATCAGCCCCAGCATTTT
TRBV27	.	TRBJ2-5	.	CASSLWRAETQYF	TGTGCCAGCAGTTTATGGAGGGCCGAGACCCAGTACTTC
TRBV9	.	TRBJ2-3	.	CASSDRPDTQYF	TGTGCCAGCAGCGACAGGCCAGATACGCAGTATTTT
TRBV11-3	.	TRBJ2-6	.	CASSYLEGGPADVLTF	TGTGCCAGCAGCTACTTGGAGGGCGGGCCCGCCGACGTCCTGACTTTC
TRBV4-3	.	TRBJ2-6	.	CASSQAGEGISGANVLTF	TGCGCCAGCAGCCAAGCAGGGGAGGGGATCTCTGGGGCCAACGTCCTGACTTTC
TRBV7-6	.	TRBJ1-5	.	CASSLGEHNQPQHF	TGTGCCAGCAGCCTCGGGGAGCACAATCAGCCCCAGCATTTT
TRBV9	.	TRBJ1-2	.	CASSAGQPYGYTF	TGTGCCAGCAGTGCAGGACAGCCTTATGGCTACACCTTC
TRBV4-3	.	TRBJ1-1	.	CASSQDLGGSTEAFF	TGCGCCAGCAGCCAAGATCTGGGGGGAAGCACTGAAGCTTTCTTT
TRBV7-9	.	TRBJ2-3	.	CASSLRDTQYF	TGTGCCAGCAGCCTCAGGGATACGCAGTATTTT
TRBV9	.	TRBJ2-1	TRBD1	CASSLTGGADNEQFF	TGTGCCAGCAGCCTAACAGGGGGCGCAGACAATGAGCAGTTCTTC
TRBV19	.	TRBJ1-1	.	CASSIETVLALGPEAFF	TGTGCCAGTAGTATTGAGACAGTATTGGCGCTGGGTCCTGAAGCTTTCTTT
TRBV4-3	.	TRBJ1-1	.	CASSPGVRTEAFF	TGCGCCAGCAGTCCAGGGGTTAGAACTGAAGCTTTCTTT
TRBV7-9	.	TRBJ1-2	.	CASSFDRSQGGYTF	TGTGCCAGCAGCTTTGACAGGTCGCAGGGTGGCTACACCTTC
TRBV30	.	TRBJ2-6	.	CAWAGVFSSGANVLTF	TGTGCCTGGGCAGGGGTTTTTAGCTCTGGGGCCAACGTCCTGACTTTC
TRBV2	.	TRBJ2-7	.	CASSLSEGAHEQYF	TGTGCCAGCTCCCTTTCGGAGGGGGCCCACGAGCAGTACTTC
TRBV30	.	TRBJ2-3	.	CAWSAETGTDTQYF	TGTGCCTGGAGTGCCGAAACAGGGACAGATACGCAGTATTTT
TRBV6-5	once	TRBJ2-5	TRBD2	CASSYGTGGETQYF	TGTGCCAGCAGTTACGGGACCGGGGGGGAGACCCAGTACTTC
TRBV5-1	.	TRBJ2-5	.	CASSLWQGETQYF	TGCGCCAGCAGCTTGTGGCAGGGCGAGACCCAGTACTTC
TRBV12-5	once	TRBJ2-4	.	CASGFGRESGGIQYF	TGTGCTAGTGGTTTTGGGCGGGAAAGTGGTGGCATTCAGTACTTC
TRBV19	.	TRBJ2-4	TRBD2	CASSITGGLIKRNIQYF	TGTGCCAGTAGTATTACGGGGGGGCTCATAAAAAGGAACATTCAGTACTTC
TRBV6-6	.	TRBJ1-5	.	CASSYVRNQPQHF	TGTGCCAGCAGTTACGTGAGAAATCAGCCCCAGCATTTT
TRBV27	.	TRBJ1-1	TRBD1	CASTTTGGGTEAFF	TGTGCCAGCACCACAACAGGGGGAGGAACTGAAGCTTTCTTT
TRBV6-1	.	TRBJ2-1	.	CASSVRIGGQISGPYNEQFF	TGTGCCAGCAGTGTACGAATTGGGGGCCAGATTTCGGGTCCATACAATGAGCAGTTCTTC
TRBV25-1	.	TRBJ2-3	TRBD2	CASSGLTSGVSTDTQYF	TGTGCCAGCAGTGGGCTTACTAGCGGGGTAAGCACAGATACGCAGTATTTT
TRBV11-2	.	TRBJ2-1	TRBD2	CASSLGTSGQYNEQLF	TGTGCCAGCAGCTTAGGGACTAGCGGACAATACAATGAGCAGCTCTTC
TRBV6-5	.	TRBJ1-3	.	CASSYSAGDGNTIYF	TGTGCCAGCAGTTACTCAGCAGGGGATGGAAACACCATATATTTT
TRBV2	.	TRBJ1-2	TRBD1	CASSSQGDYGYTF	TGTGCCAGCAGCTCACAGGGGGACTATGGCTACACCTTC
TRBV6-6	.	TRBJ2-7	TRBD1	CASSHSADRDYEQYF	TGTGCCAGCAGTCATTCAGCGGACAGGGACTACGAGCAGTACTTC
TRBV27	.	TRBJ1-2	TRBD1	CASSLPLNNRGPGYGYTF	TGTGCCAGCAGTTTACCGTTAAATAACAGGGGGCCGGGGTATGGCTACACCTTC
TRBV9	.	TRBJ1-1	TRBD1	CASSVIGTGGTEAFF	TGTGCCAGCAGCGTTATCGGGACAGGAGGAACTGAAGCTTTCTTT